Below, 27 T cell receptor beta chains from the same sample are listed, as sequenced in a study of beta chain features in type 1 diabetes. Of the isolated RNA, all was reverse transcribed, and so the sequenced material was expressed TCRB transcripts. The assay was immunoSEQ multiplex PCR, and TCRdb's table has in-frame clones only and misses some. The sample has 620,000 or so clones; around 16% are singletons. Input material: naive CD4+ T cells from blood. These receptors came from a man younger than 35 in good health.

This clone has a handful of counts. J is TRBJ2-7 and V is TRBV18; D is uncertain. The CDR3 is made up of 13 amino acids. Germline CDR1 reads KGHSH; CDR2 reads LQKENI. V gave up 4 bases and J gave up 7 bases, with 14 bases separating them. CDR3 DNA: TGTGCCAGCTCACAAGGGCCTGAAGGGGAGCAGTACTTC. It yields the protein CASSQGPEGEQYF.

This clone was seen more than once but under ten times. The rearrangement uses TRBV27 and TRBJ1-2; 7 nucleotides align to TRBD1. This CDR3 comprises 14 residues. V shed 5 bases and J 4 bases; nucleotides not matched to a gene: 7. Germline assignment: CDR1 MNHEY and CDR2 SMNVEV (reference sequence). CDR3 sequence reads: CASSPMDRSYGYTF. The CDR3, as DNA: TGTGCCAGCAGTCCAATGGACAGGTCCTATGGCTACACCTTC.

This rearrangement joins TRBV2 to TRBJ2-7; D uncertain. This CDR3 comprises 14 residues. V was cut by 6 bases and J by 3 bases, with 15 bases left in between. Germline V CDR1 and CDR2: SNHLY, FYNNEI. The CDR3: CASSVATKGYEQYF. CDR3 in DNA: TGTGCCAGCAGCGTGGCCACTAAGGGCTACGAGCAGTACTTC. Together with reference TRBV2 and TRBJ2-7, the CDR3 gives the full variable domain: EPEVTQTPSHQVTQMGQEVILRCVPISNHLYFYWYRQILGQKVEFLVSFYNNEISEKSEIFDDQFSVERPDGSNFTLKIRSTKLEDSAMYFCASSVATKGYEQYFGPGTRLTVT.

The chain links TRBV14 to TRBJ2-3; 7 positions match TRBD1. V shed 4 bases, J shed 0 bases, and the junction held 7 bases outside the gene matches. Germline V gene sequence: CDR1 SGHDN, CDR2 FVKESK. The CDR3 sequence is 16 residues long. The CDR3 reads CASSPRQGQSTDTQYF. For the CDR3, the DNA is TGTGCCAGCAGCCCCCGACAGGGTCAGAGCACAGATACGCAGTATTTT. Filled out from reference TRBV14 and TRBJ2-3, the complete variable domain reads EAGVTQFPSHSVIEKGQTVTLRCDPISGHDNLYWYRRVMGKEIKFLLHFVKESKQDESGMPNNRFLAERTGGTYSTLKVQPAELEDSGVYFCASSPRQGQSTDTQYFGPGTRLTVL.

This clone turned up a few times. The chain is built from TRBV6-5 and TRBJ2-5; 8 bases align to TRBD2. CDR1 MNHEY and CDR2 SVGAGI come from the germline V gene. The V gene end was trimmed by 5 bases and the J gene end by 5 bases; junction bases not matched to a gene: 10. CDR3 length equals 15 residues. Written as DNA, the CDR3 is TGTGCCAGCAGTCAACCGGGGGGGTTTCAGGAGACCCAGTACTTC. Translating it yields CASSQPGGFQETQYF.

CDR3 sequence: CASSPGGAGTDTQYF. The CDR3, as DNA: TGTGCCAGCAGCCCCGGGGGCGCGGGCACAGATACGCAGTATTTT. This chain connects TRBV11-1 to TRBJ2-3; D is tentatively TRBD1 or TRBD2 (6 bases each). There are 15 residues in the CDR3. Per the germline V gene, CDR1 is SGHAT and CDR2 is FQDESV (reference sequence). The V end lost 5 bases, the J end lost 1 base, and 13 bases lay between the germline ends.

In this sample, this clone turned up a few times. This chain joins TRBV5-4 and TRBJ1-2, with D hard to call. V gave up 0 bases and J gave up 8 bases, with 11 bases separating them. The CDR3 extends over 13 amino acids. Germline loops: CDR1 SGHNT, CDR2 YYREEE (reference sequence). CDR3 nucleotide sequence: TGTGCCAGCAGCTTGGACCCAGGCGGAGGCTACACCTTC. It yields the protein CASSLDPGGGYTF.

The chain has TRBV5-1 and TRBJ2-5; no firm D call. Germline CDR1 reads SGHRS; CDR2 reads YFSETQ. Trimming took 1 base from V and 0 from J, leaving 10 bases between them. The CDR3 sequence is 15 residues long. This CDR3 reads CASSLILGNQETQYF. The CDR3 DNA is TGCGCCAGCAGCTTGATCCTAGGGAACCAAGAGACCCAGTACTTC. Filled out from reference TRBV5-1 and TRBJ2-5, the complete variable domain reads KAGVTQTPRYLIKTRGQQVTLSCSPISGHRSVSWYQQTPGQGLQFLFEYFSETQRNKGNFPGRFSGRQFSNSRSEMNVSTLELGDSALYLCASSLILGNQETQYFGPGTRLLVL.

The chain uses TRBV28 and TRBJ1-2; D is perhaps TRBD1 (5 bases). With 0 bases removed from V and 4 bases from J, the gap between germline ends came to 9 bases. The CDR3 extends over 14 amino acids. Germline V gene data show CDR1 as MDHEN and CDR2 as SYDVKM. This chain's CDR3 is CASSLWDTAYGYTF. CDR3 DNA sequence: TGTGCCAGCAGTTTATGGGACACCGCCTATGGCTACACCTTC.

This clone has a handful of counts. The chain uses TRBV4-1 and TRBJ2-3; D not certain. The CDR3 totals 17 residues. Trimming shortened V by 0 bases and J by 6 bases, and 19 bases separated the two germline ends. CDR1 is MGHRA, CDR2 YSYEKL, per germline. The chain's CDR3 is CASSQDPGALGDDTQYF. In DNA, the CDR3 is TGCGCCAGCAGCCAAGATCCAGGCGCCCTGGGCGACGATACGCAGTATTTT.

The rearrangement joins TRBV25-1 to TRBJ2-7; no clear D gene. Trimming removed 3 bases from V and 3 bases from J, with 12 bases in between. Germline CDR1 and CDR2: MGHDK and SYGVNS. The length of the CDR3 is 14 residues. The CDR3 is CASSDAPPIYEQYF. The CDR3 DNA sequence: TGTGCCAGCAGTGACGCCCCCCCCATCTACGAGCAGTACTTC.

The gene calls are TRBV30 and TRBJ1-5, with 7 bases matching TRBD1. Losses at the gene ends were 2 bases for V and 7 bases for J; bases not matched to a gene: 14. The CDR3 sequence is 16 residues long. Germline CDR1 is GTSNPN and CDR2 is SVGIG (reference sequence). CDR3 protein: CAWSPRPGQLRQPQHF. Written as DNA, the CDR3 is TGTGCCTGGAGTCCCCGCCCGGGACAGCTTCGGCAGCCCCAGCATTTT.

V and J are TRBV9 and TRBJ2-1; either TRBD1 or TRBD2 may fit D (7 bases each). Per the germline V gene, CDR1 is SGDLS and CDR2 is YYNGEE. This CDR3 has 15 amino acids. Deletions cut 0 bases from V and 4 bases from J, with 11 bases between. CDR3 in amino acids: CASSVDRGGYNEQFF. The CDR3 DNA reads TGTGCCAGCAGCGTAGACAGGGGAGGGTACAATGAGCAGTTCTTC.

This clone occurred a few times. The V call is TRBV28, the J call TRBJ1-2; D gene uncertain. The CDR3 sequence is 12 residues long. Germline CDR1 reads MDHEN; CDR2 reads SYDVKM. Trimming left V 6 bases short and J 5 bases short, with 10 bases between. The chain's CDR3 is CASSPSLYGYTF. CDR3 nucleotides: TGTGCCAGCAGCCCTTCGCTGTATGGCTACACCTTC.

This clone was counted between two and nine times. The rearrangement uses TRBV28 and TRBJ1-1, with no clear D. Trimming took 3 bases from V and 8 from J, leaving 7 bases between them. This CDR3 is built from 11 residues. CDR1 is MDHEN, CDR2 SYDVKM, per germline. The DNA for the CDR3 is TGTGCCAGCAGTTTGCGGCAAGAAGCTTTCTTT. This encodes CASSLRQEAFF.

This chain connects TRBV10-3 to TRBJ1-5, with D possibly being TRBD1 (6 bases). V lost 4 bases to trimming and J lost 4 bases, with 11 bases between them. This CDR3 has 14 amino acids. CDR1 and CDR2 from the germline V gene are ENHRY and SYGVKD. As DNA, the CDR3 is TGTGCCATCAGTGCAGGGGCGCGGAATCAGCCCCAGCATTTT. It yields the protein CAISAGARNQPQHF.

The J gene is TRBJ1-1, the V gene TRBV5-6; 10 nucleotides agree with TRBD1. The CDR3 sequence is 12 residues long. The J segment lost 8 bases and the V segment lost 3 bases, leaving 1 base of the junction unmatched. The germline V gene encodes CDR1 SGHDT and CDR2 YYEEEE. The CDR3 nucleotides read TGTGCCAGCAGCTCGGGACAGGGGGAAGCTTTCTTT. As protein: CASSSGQGEAFF.

The chain has TRBV4-3 and TRBJ2-3, with 10 bases matching TRBD2. Per the germline V gene, CDR1 is LGHNA and CDR2 is YSLEER. V lost 4 bases and J lost 2; bases outside the gene matches: 12. The CDR3 extends over 18 amino acids. CDR3: CASSPRGWLAGVTDTQYF. DNA of the CDR3: TGCGCCAGCAGCCCAAGAGGATGGCTAGCGGGGGTCACAGATACGCAGTATTTT.

Concerning this clone: Other DNA sequences of this sample code for an identical CDR3. The V and J genes are TRBV5-1 and TRBJ2-5, with TRBD2 matching 15 bases. The length of the CDR3 is 16 residues. Germline-derived CDR1 and CDR2 are SGHRS and YFSETQ. V lost 3 bases, J lost 2 bases, and 2 bases stayed unmatched. The CDR3 here is CASSSGLAGGQETQYF. DNA of the CDR3: TGCGCCAGCAGCTCGGGACTAGCGGGGGGACAAGAGACCCAGTACTTC.

This clone was counted at least ten times. The chain carries TRBV10-3 and TRBJ2-6; the D is unclear. The CDR3 has 17 amino acids. V lost 0 bases, J lost 0 bases, and 9 bases lay in between. Germline CDR1 and CDR2: ENHRY and SYGVKD. The CDR3 protein is CAISESGPLSGANVLTF. CDR3 coding DNA: TGTGCCATCAGTGAGTCGGGCCCTCTCTCTGGGGCCAACGTCCTGACTTTC.

This clone was seen a handful of times. The chain is built from TRBV27 and TRBJ2-5; 8 bases line up with TRBD1. The CDR3 runs 14 residues. The junction had 6 bases not matched to a gene; V was cut back by 4 bases and J by 5 bases. Germline V CDR1 and CDR2: MNHEY, SMNVEV (reference sequence). Here the CDR3 DNA reads TGTGCCAGCAGTTCTGGACAGGGAACGGAGACCCAGTACTTC. Amino acids: CASSSGQGTETQYF.

Only a few counts were recorded for this clone. The genes are TRBV5-6 and TRBJ1-2; TRBD1 matches 9 bases. Trimming removed 7 bases from V and 7 bases from J; junction bases left unmatched: 5. The length of the CDR3 is 12 residues. CDR1 is SGHDT, CDR2 YYEEEE, per germline. This chain's CDR3 is CASGYRGPGYTF. In DNA, the CDR3 is TGTGCCAGCGGATACAGGGGGCCTGGCTACACCTTC.

A few counts support this clone. This chain joins TRBV30 and TRBJ2-7; tentatively, D is TRBD1 (5 bases). The CDR3 spans 13 residues. V lost 4 bases to trimming and J lost 3 bases, with 13 bases between them. In germline, CDR1 is GTSNPN, CDR2 SVGIG (reference sequence). CDR3 protein: CAWTPGFRYEQYF. The CDR3 bases are TGTGCCTGGACACCAGGGTTCCGCTACGAGCAGTACTTC. Filled out from reference TRBV30 and TRBJ2-7, the complete variable domain reads SQTIHQWPATLVQPVGSPLSLECTVEGTSNPNLYWYRQAAGRGLQLLFYSVGIGQISSEVPQNLSASRPQDRQFILSSKKLLLSDSGFYLCAWTPGFRYEQYFGPGTRLTVT.

This clone was recorded a few times. This rearrangement joins TRBV5-6 to TRBJ1-5; tentative D call: TRBD1 (5 bases). CDR3 length: 14 amino acids. V lost 2 bases, J lost 3 bases, and 9 bases lay in between. The germline gives CDR1 SGHDT, CDR2 YYEEEE. CDR3 DNA sequence: TGTGCCAGCAGCTTCGACAGCCTCAATCAGCCCCAGCATTTT. Translating gives CASSFDSLNQPQHF.

The gene calls are TRBV28 and TRBJ2-7; D possibly matches TRBD1 or TRBD2 (5 bases each). The V and J ends lost 3 bases and 2 bases respectively, with 26 bases between them. This CDR3 contains 19 residues. Germline V CDR1 and CDR2: MDHEN, SYDVKM. The CDR3 DNA reads TGTGCCAGCAGTTTTCCCTTGGGGACCCGGTATGAAGTAGCCTACGAGCAGTACTTC. Translating it yields CASSFPLGTRYEVAYEQYF.

In DNA, the CDR3 is TGTGCCAGCAGTTTCCCGACTGGACTAGCGGGGATCAATGAGCAGTTCTTC. Translating gives CASSFPTGLAGINEQFF. V gene TRBV27 combines with J gene TRBJ2-1; 12 bases line up with TRBD2. The V gene's germline CDR1 is MNHEY and CDR2 SMNVEV (reference sequence). The CDR3 length is 17 residues. The J segment lost 6 bases and the V segment lost 3 bases, leaving 9 bases of the junction unmatched.

V and J are TRBV9 and TRBJ2-5; 9 bases map to TRBD1. CDR3 length equals 15 residues. The V and J ends lost 0 bases and 5 bases, in that order; junction bases with no gene match: 5. CDR1 is SGDLS and CDR2 is YYNGEE in the germline V gene. The CDR3 protein is CASSVDNRGQETQYF. The CDR3 coding sequence is TGTGCCAGCAGCGTAGATAACAGGGGGCAGGAGACCCAGTACTTC.